This TCR beta chain was found in a study of T cells after yellow fever vaccination. Across the study: Fractions of limited cellularity were prepared by means of SMART-Seq v4 Ultra Low Input.

The CDR3 sequence is 16 residues long. Trimming removed 10 bases at V and 2 bases at J, with 22 bases between. Germline V gene lookup returns CDR1 SGHTA and CDR2 FQGNSA. Study results and limitations: Contaminants from the bulk population, in the form of abundant clonotypes, could be found in FACS-sorted repertoires.

With respect to this clonotype: Its specificity is unknown.

5'RACE template switching produced TCR cDNA carrying a universal primer site and UMIs. TCRdb re-called the 5' RACE reads with MiXCR, one entry per CDR3 protein. The top ten hold less than 25% of the sample, which has around 310,000 distinct CDR3 sequences, around 3.9% seen once. The J gene is TRBJ2-3, the V gene TRBV7-2; D possibly matches TRBD1 or TRBD2 (5 bases each). The material was PBMCs, obtained 5 days after the yellow fever booster vaccination. The clonotype comes from a young man who received the YFV17D yellow fever vaccine. The CDR3 region is CAILGSEGTSTDTQYF. The CDR3 DNA sequence: TGTGCCATACTAGGGAGTGAGGGGACCTCCACAGATACGCAGTATTTT.